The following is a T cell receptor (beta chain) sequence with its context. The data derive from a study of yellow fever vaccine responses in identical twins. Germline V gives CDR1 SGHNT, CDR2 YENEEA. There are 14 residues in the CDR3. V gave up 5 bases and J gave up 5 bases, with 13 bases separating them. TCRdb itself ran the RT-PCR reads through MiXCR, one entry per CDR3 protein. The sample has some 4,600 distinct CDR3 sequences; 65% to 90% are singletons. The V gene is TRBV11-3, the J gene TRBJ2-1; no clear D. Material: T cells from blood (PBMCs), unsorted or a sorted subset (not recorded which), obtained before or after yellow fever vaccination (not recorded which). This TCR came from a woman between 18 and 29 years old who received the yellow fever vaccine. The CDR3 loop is CASSPSPANNEQFF. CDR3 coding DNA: TGTGCCAGCAGCCCAAGCCCTGCGAACAATGAGCAGTTCTTC.